This T cell receptor (beta chain) appears in the sequencing data of a study of blood T cells in healthy people across ages. For the second PCR, which ran for about 6 to 12 cycles, a sample-barcoded 5' primer and a J-beta primer mix were used. TCRdb used MiXCR to reprocess the 5' RACE reads, holding one entry per CDR3 protein. The sample shows 660,000 or so distinct CDR3 sequences, 45% to 65% of them seen only once. V was cut by 6 bases and J by 2 bases, with 15 bases left in between. Germline CDR1 reads DFQATT; CDR2 reads SNEGSKA (reference sequence). There are 14 residues in the CDR3. This receptor was identified in a man aged 55-75 years in good health. The sequenced sample consisted of blood. V and J are TRBV20-1 and TRBJ2-3; no clear D. CDR3 in amino acids: CSALTPTATDTQYF. The CDR3 DNA reads TGCAGTGCCCTTACCCCCACAGCCACAGATACGCAGTATTTT.